The present T cell receptor (beta chain) was sequenced within a study of T cell responses to AZD1222 COVID-19 vaccine. Here immunoSEQ multiplex PCR was the method, and the copy in TCRdb shows in-frame clones only, minus some. The sample yields roughly 130,000 clones, about 88% seen once. V gave up 6 bases and J gave up 3 bases; unmatched junction bases: 7. The CDR3 consists of 15 residues. From germline, CDR1 is MDHEN and CDR2 SYDVKM. The chain couples TRBV28 to TRBJ2-2; 7 bases map to TRBD1. The sample here was peripheral blood, taken on day 0 of MenACWY control vaccination. The receptor comes from an adult in good health. The CDR3 DNA is TGTGCCAGCAGATACCGGACAGGATACACCGGGGAGCTGTTTTTT. Its protein product is CASRYRTGYTGELFF.